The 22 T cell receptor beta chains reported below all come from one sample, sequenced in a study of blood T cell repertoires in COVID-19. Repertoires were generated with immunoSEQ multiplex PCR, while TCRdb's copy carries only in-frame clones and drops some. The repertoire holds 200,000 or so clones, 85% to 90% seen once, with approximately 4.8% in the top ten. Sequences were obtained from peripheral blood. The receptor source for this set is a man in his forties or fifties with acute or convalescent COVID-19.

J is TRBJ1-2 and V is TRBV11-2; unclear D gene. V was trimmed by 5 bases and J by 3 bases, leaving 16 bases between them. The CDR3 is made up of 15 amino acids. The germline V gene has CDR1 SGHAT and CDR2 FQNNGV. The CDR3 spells CASSQRPGSDYGYTF. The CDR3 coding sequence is TGTGCCAGCAGCCAGAGACCGGGATCCGACTATGGCTACACCTTC.

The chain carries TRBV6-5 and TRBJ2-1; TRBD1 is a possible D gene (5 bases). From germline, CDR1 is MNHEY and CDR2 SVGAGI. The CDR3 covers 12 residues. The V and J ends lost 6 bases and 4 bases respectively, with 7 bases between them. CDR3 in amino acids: CASRNRYNEQFF. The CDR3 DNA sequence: TGTGCCAGCAGAAACAGGTACAATGAGCAGTTCTTC.

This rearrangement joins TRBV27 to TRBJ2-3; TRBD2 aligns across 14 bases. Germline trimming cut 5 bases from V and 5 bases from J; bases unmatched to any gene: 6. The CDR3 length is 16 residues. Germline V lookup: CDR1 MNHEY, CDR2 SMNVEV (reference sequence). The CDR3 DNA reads TGTGCCAGCAGTGGCGGGACTAGCGGGGGCCGAGATACGCAGTATTTT. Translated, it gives CASSGGTSGGRDTQYF.

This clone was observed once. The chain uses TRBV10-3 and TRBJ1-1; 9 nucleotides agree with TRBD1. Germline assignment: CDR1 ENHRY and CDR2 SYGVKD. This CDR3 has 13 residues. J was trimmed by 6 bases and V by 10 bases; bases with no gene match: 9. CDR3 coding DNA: TGTGCCACCACCGGGACAGGGAAATCTGAAGCTTTCTTT. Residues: CATTGTGKSEAFF.

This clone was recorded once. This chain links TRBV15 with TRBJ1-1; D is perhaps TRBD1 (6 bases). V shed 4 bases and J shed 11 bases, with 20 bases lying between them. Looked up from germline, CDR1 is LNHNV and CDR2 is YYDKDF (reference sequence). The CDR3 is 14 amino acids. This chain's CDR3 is CATSNLRNRVMAFF. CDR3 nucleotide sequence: TGTGCCACCAGCAATCTAAGAAACAGGGTGATGGCTTTCTTT.

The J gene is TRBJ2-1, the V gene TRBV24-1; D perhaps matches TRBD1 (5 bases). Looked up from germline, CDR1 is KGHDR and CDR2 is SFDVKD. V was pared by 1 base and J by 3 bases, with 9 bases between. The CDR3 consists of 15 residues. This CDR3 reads CATSDFQGIYNEQFF. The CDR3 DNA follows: TGTGCCACCAGTGATTTCCAGGGTATCTACAATGAGCAGTTCTTC.

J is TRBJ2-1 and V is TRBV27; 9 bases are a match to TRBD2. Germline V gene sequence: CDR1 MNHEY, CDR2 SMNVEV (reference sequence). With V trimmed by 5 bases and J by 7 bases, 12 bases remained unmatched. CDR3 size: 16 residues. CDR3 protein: CASSPLGGGAGNEQFF. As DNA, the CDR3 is TGTGCCAGCAGTCCACTCGGCGGGGGGGCTGGAAATGAGCAGTTCTTC.

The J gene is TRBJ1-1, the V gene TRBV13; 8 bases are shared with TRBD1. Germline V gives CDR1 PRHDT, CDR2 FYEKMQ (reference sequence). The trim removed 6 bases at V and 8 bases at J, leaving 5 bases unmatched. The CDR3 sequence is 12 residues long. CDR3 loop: CASRRTGREAFF. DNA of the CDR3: TGTGCCAGCAGAAGGACAGGGAGGGAAGCTTTCTTT.

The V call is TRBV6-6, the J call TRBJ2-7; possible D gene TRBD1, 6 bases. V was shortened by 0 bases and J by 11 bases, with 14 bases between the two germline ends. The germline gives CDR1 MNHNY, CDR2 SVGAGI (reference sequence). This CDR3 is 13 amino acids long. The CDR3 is CASSYSENHREYF. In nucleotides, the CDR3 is TGTGCCAGCAGTTACTCCGAAAATCACAGGGAGTACTTC.

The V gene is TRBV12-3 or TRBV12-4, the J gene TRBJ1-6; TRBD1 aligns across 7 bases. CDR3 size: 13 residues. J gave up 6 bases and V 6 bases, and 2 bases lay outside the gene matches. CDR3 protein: CASSYRGNSPLHF. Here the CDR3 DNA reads TGTGCCAGCAGCTACAGGGGTAATTCACCCCTCCACTTT.

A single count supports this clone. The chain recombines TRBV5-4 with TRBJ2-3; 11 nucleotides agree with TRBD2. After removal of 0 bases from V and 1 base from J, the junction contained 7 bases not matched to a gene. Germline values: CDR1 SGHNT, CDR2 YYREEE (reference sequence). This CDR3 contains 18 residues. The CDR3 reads CASSLVSGGAWGTDTQYF. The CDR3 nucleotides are TGTGCCAGCAGCTTGGTTAGCGGGGGGGCGTGGGGCACAGATACGCAGTATTTT.

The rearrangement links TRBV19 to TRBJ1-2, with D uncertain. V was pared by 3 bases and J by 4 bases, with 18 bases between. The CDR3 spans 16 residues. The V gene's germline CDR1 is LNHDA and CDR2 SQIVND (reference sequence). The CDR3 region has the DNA TGTGCCAGTAGTATCTTCCAGACGGGATACAGCTATGGCTACACCTTC. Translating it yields CASSIFQTGYSYGYTF.

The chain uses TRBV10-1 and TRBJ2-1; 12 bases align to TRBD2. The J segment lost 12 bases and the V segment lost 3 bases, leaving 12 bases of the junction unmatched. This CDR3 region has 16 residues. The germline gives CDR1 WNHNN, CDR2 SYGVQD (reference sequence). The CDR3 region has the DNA TGCGCCAGCAGTGATGGCGGGCTAGCGGGGGGGCCACGGCAGTTCTTC. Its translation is CASSDGGLAGGPRQFF.

CDR3 region: CASSLNRGNYGYTF. Written as DNA, the CDR3 is TGCGCCAGCAGCTTGAACAGGGGTAACTATGGCTACACCTTC. The rearrangement joins TRBV5-1 to TRBJ1-2; the match to TRBD1 covers 7 bases. Germline CDR1 reads SGHRS; CDR2 reads YFSETQ. Trimming took 1 base from V and 1 from J; bases not matched to a gene: 1. The CDR3 is made up of 14 amino acids.

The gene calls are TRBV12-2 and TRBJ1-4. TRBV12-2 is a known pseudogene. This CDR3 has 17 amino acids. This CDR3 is CASRLEFLGGFGEKLFF. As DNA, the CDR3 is TGTGCAAGTCGCTTAGAATTTCTCGGGGGATTTGGTGAAAAACTGTTTTTT.

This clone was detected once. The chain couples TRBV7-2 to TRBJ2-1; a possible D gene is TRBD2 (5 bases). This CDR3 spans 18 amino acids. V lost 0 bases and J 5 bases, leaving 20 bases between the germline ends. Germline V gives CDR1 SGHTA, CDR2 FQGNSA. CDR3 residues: CASSLALVRPGFDNEQFF. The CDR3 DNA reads TGTGCCAGCAGCTTAGCGCTGGTCCGCCCGGGATTCGACAATGAGCAGTTCTTC.

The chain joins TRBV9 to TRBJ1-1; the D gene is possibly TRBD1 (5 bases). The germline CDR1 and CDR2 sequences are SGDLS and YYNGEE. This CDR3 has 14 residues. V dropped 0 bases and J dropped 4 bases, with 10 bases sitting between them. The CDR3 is CASSVEGYRTEAFF. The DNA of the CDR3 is TGTGCCAGCAGCGTAGAGGGGTATCGCACTGAAGCTTTCTTT. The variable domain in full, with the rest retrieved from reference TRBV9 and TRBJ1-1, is DSGVTQTPKHLITATGQRVTLRCSPRSGDLSVYWYQQSLDQGLQFLIQYYNGEERAKGNILERFSAQQFPDLHSELNLSSLELGDSALYFCASSVEGYRTEAFFGQGTRLTVV.

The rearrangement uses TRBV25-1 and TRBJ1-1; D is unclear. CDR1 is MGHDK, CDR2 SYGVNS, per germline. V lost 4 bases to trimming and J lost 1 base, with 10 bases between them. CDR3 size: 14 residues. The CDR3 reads CASSVAGGNTEAFF. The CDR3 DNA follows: TGTGCCAGCAGTGTCGCCGGTGGGAACACTGAAGCTTTCTTT.

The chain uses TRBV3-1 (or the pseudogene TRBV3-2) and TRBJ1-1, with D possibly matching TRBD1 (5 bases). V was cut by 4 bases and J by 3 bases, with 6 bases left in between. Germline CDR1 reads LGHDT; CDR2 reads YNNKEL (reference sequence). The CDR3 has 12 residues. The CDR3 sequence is CASSPRDTEAFF. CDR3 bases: TGTGCCAGCAGCCCCAGGGACACTGAAGCTTTCTTT.

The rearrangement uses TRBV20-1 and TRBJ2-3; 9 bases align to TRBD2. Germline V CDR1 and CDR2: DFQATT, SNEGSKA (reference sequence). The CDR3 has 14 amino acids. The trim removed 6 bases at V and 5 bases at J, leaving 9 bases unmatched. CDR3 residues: CSASPRGGGDTQYF. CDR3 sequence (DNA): TGCAGTGCGAGTCCGCGGGGGGGTGGAGATACGCAGTATTTT.

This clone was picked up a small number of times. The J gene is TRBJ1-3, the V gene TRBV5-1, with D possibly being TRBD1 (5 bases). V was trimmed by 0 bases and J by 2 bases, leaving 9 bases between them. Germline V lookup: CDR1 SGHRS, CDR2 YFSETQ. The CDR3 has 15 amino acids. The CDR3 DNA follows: TGCGCCAGCAGCTTGGGCGGAGGGGCTGGAAACACCATATATTTT. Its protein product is CASSLGGGAGNTIYF.

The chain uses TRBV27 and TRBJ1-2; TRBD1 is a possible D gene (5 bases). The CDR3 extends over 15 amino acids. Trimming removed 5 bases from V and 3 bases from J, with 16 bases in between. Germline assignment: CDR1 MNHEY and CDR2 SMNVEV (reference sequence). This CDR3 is CASSPLQGRDYGYTF. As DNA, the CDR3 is TGTGCCAGCAGTCCCCTCCAGGGCCGGGACTATGGCTACACCTTC.